A single sample is the source of the 5 T cell receptor beta chains below, sequenced in a study of blood T cell repertoires in COVID-19. Using immunoSEQ multiplex PCR, the repertoire was profiled, and TCRdb retains in-frame clones only, with some absent. This table has 150,000 to 250,000 clones, around 82% appearing once. Sequencing used PBMCs or T cells enriched from blood (not recorded which). These TCRs come from a man aged 35 to 55 who had recovered from COVID-19.

The chain employs TRBV28 and TRBJ2-3; 10 bases match TRBD2. With V trimmed by 5 bases and J by 2 bases, 13 bases remained unmatched. CDR1 and CDR2 from the germline V gene are MDHEN and SYDVKM. CDR3 length: 18 residues. The CDR3 reads CASSGVGLAGVYTDTQYF. CDR3 sequence (DNA): TGTGCCAGCAGTGGGGTTGGGCTAGCGGGAGTCTACACAGATACGCAGTATTTT.

This clone has just a few counts. Different DNA sequences within this sample yield the same CDR3. This chain connects TRBV28 to TRBJ2-7; D gene ambiguous. Trimming removed 2 bases from V and 3 bases from J, with 5 bases in between. The CDR3 spans 12 residues. Germline CDR1 reads MDHEN; CDR2 reads SYDVKM. CDR3 in DNA: TGTGCCAGCAGTTTACCAGGCTACGAGCAGTACTTC. Translated, it gives CASSLPGYEQYF.

Of note for this clone: At one boundary the junction diverges from the germline segment, which might be a read error. The chain carries TRBV28 and TRBJ2-1; TRBD2 agrees at 13 bases. This CDR3 has 20 residues. The germline V gene encodes CDR1 MDHEN and CDR2 SYDVKM. The CDR3 protein is CASSRVWGTSGKTSSNEQFF. The CDR3 DNA reads as TGTGCCAGCAGCCGAGTTTGGGGGACTAGCGGGAAAACCTCCTCCAATGAGCAGTTCTTC.

The V call is TRBV7-2, the J call TRBJ2-5, with 9 positions matching TRBD2. Germline CDR1 and CDR2: SGHTA and FQGNSA. The CDR3 covers 16 residues. After removal of 1 base from V and 3 bases from J, the junction contained 6 bases not matched to a gene. CDR3: CASSLVGSGGEETQYF. As DNA, the CDR3 is TGTGCCAGCAGCTTAGTGGGTAGCGGGGGAGAAGAGACCCAGTACTTC.

The chain recombines TRBV28 with TRBJ1-6; tentative D call: TRBD1 (5 bases). Trimming stripped 5 bases from V and 11 bases from J, with 16 bases between. The germline gives CDR1 MDHEN, CDR2 SYDVKM. CDR3 length: 14 amino acids. In DNA form, the CDR3 reads TGTGCCAGCAGTCTACAGGCCCGATTAACACCCCTCCACTTT. Its protein is CASSLQARLTPLHF.